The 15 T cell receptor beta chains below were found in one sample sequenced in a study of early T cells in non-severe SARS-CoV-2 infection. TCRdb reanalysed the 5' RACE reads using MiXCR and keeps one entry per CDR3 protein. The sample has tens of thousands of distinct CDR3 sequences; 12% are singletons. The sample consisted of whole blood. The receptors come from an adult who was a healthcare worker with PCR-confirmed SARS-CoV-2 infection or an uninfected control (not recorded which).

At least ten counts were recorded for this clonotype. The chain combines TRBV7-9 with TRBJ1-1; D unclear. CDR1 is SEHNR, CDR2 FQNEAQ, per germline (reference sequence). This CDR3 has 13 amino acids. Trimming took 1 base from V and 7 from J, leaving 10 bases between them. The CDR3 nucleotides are TGTGCCAGCAGCTTAGTCTCAGACCGTGAAGCTTTCTTT. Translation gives CASSLVSDREAFF. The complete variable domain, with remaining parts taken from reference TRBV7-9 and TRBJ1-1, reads DTGVSQNPRHKITKRGQNVTFRCDPISEHNRLYWYRQTLGQGPEFLTYFQNEAQLEKSRLLSDRFSAERPKGSFSTLEIQRTEQGDSAMYLCASSLVSDREAFFGQGTRLTVV.

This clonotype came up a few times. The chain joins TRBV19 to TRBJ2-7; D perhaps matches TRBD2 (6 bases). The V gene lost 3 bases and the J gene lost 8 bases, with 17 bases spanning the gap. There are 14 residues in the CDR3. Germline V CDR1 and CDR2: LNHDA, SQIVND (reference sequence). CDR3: CASSISGSRRKQYF. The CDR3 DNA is TGTGCCAGTAGTATTTCCGGGAGCCGACGGAAGCAGTACTTC.

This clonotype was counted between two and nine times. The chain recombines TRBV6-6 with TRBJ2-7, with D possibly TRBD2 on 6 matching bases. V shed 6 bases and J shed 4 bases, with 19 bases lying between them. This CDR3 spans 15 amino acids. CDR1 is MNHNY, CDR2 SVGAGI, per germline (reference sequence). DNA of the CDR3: TGTGCCAGCAGATACCGGAGGGACTGTAGGTACGAGCAGTACTTC. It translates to CASRYRRDCRYEQYF.

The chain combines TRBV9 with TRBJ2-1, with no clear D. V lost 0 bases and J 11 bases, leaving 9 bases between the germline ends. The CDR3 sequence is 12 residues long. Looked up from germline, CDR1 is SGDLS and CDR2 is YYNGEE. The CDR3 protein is CASSVEYSKQFF. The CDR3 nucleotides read TGTGCCAGCAGCGTAGAATACTCGAAGCAGTTCTTC.

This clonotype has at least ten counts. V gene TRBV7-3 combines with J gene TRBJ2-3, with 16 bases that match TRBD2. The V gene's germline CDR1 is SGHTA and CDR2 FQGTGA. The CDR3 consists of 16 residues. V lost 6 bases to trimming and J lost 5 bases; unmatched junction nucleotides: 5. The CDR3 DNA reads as TGTGCCAGCAGTCCCGGGACTAGCGGGGGGGTAGATACGCAGTATTTT. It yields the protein CASSPGTSGGVDTQYF.

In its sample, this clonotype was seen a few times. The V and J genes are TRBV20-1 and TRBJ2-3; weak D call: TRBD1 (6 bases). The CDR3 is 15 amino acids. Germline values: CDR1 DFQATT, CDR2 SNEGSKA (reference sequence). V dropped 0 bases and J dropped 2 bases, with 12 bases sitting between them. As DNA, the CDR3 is TGCAGTGCTAGAGATCGCAGGGGAACCACAGATACGCAGTATTTT. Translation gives CSARDRRGTTDTQYF.

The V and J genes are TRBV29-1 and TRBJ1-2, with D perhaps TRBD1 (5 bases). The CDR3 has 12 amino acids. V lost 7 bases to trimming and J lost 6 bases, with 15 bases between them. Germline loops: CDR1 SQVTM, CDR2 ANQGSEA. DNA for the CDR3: TGCAGCGGACTGGGCAGAGGGGATGGCTACACCTTC. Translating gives CSGLGRGDGYTF.

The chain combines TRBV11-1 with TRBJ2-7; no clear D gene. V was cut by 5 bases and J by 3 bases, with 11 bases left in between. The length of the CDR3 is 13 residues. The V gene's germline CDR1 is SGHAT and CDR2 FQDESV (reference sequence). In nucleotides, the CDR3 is TGTGCCAGCAGCCAGGACGGGCTCTACGAGCAGTACTTC. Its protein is CASSQDGLYEQYF.

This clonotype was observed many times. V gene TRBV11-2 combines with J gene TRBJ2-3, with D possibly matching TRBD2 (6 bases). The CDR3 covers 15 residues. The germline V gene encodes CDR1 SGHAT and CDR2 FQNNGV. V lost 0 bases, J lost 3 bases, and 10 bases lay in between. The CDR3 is CASSLDGGSTDTQYF. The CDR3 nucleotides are TGTGCCAGCAGCTTAGATGGAGGGAGTACAGATACGCAGTATTTT.

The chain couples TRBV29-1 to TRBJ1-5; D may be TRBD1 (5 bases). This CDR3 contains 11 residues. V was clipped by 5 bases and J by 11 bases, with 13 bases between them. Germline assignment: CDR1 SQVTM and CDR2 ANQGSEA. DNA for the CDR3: TGCAGCGTTTCAGGGAAGTGGGCCCAGCATTTT. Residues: CSVSGKWAQHF.

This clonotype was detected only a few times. The DNA of the CDR3 is TGTGCCAGCAGTTATGACAGCTTTAATGAAAAACTGTTTTTT. It yields the protein CASSYDSFNEKLFF. The chain carries TRBV6-6 and TRBJ1-4; D may be TRBD1 (5 bases). With 3 bases removed from V and 4 bases from J, the gap between germline ends came to 9 bases. The CDR3 covers 14 residues. Per the germline V gene, CDR1 is MNHNY and CDR2 is SVGAGI (reference sequence).

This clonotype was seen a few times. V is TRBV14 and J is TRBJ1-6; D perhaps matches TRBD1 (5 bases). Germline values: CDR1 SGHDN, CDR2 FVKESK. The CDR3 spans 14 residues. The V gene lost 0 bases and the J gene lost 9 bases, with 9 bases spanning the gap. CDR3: CASSQDLRGSPLHF. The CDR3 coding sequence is TGTGCCAGCAGCCAAGATCTGAGGGGTTCACCCCTCCACTTT. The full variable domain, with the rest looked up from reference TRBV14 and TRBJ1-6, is EAGVTQFPSHSVIEKGQTVTLRCDPISGHDNLYWYRRVMGKEIKFLLHFVKESKQDESGMPNNRFLAERTGGTYSTLKVQPAELEDSGVYFCASSQDLRGSPLHFGNGTRLTVT.

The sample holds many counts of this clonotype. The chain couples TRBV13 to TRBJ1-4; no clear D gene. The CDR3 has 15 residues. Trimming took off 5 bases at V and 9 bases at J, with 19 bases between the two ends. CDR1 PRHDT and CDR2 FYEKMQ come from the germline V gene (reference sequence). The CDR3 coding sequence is TGTGCCAGCAGCCAGCTGGGGAACTACGGGAAAAAACTGTTTTTT. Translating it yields CASSQLGNYGKKLFF.

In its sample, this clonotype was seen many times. The CDR3 is CASSYRTGSEKLFF. Here the CDR3 DNA reads TGTGCCAGCAGCTACAGGACAGGGAGTGAAAAACTGTTTTTT. This rearrangement joins TRBV7-9 to TRBJ1-4, with TRBD1 matching 8 bases. The CDR3 has 14 residues. CDR1 and CDR2 (germline): SEHNR, FQNEAQ (reference sequence). Trimming at V came to 4 bases and at J to 7 bases, leaving 5 bases not matched to a gene.

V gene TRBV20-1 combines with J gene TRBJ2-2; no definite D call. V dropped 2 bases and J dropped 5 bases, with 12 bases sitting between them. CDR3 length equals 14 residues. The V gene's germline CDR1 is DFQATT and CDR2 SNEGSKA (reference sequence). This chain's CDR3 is CSARQIGPTGELFF. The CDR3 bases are TGCAGTGCTAGACAGATCGGCCCTACCGGGGAGCTGTTTTTT.